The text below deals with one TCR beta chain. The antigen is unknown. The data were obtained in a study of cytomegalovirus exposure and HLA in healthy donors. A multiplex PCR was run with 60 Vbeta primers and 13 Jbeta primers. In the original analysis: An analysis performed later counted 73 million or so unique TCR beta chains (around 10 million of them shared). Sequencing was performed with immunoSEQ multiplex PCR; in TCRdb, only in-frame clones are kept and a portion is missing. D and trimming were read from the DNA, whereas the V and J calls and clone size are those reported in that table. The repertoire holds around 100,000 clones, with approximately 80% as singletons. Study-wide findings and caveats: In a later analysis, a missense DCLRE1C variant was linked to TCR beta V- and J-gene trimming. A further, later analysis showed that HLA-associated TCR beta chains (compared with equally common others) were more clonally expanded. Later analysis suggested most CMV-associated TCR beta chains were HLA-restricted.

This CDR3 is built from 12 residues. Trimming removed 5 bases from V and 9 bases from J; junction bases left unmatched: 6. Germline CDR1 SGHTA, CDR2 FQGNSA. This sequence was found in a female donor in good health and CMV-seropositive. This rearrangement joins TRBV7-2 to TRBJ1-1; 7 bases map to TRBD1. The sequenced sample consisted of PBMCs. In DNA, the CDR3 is TGTGCCAGCAGCCCAACAGGGGATCAAGCTTTCTTT. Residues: CASSPTGDQAFF.